This entry is about one T cell receptor (beta chain). The data are from a study of blood T cells in healthy people across ages. The V gene end was trimmed by 0 bases and the J gene end by 5 bases; junction bases not matched to a gene: 10. Per the germline V gene, CDR1 is MNHEY and CDR2 is SVGAGI. There are 18 residues in the CDR3. For the second PCR, which ran for roughly 6 to 12 cycles, a sample-barcoded 5' primer and a J-beta primer mix were used. Carrying 12 random nucleotides, a template-switch adaptor labeled each individual cDNA molecule. In TCRdb, the 5' RACE reads were re-called with MiXCR into one record per CDR3 protein. Counted here are a few hundred thousand distinct CDR3 sequences, 27% occurring once; the ten biggest clones make up about a fifth.

This TCR came from an older woman in good health. Sequenced: blood. The rearrangement uses TRBV6-5 and TRBJ2-3; 11 bases are shared with TRBD2. CDR3 sequence: CASSYSHISGGARDTQYF. CDR3 DNA sequence: TGTGCCAGCAGTTACTCCCATATTAGCGGGGGGGCCCGAGATACGCAGTATTTT.